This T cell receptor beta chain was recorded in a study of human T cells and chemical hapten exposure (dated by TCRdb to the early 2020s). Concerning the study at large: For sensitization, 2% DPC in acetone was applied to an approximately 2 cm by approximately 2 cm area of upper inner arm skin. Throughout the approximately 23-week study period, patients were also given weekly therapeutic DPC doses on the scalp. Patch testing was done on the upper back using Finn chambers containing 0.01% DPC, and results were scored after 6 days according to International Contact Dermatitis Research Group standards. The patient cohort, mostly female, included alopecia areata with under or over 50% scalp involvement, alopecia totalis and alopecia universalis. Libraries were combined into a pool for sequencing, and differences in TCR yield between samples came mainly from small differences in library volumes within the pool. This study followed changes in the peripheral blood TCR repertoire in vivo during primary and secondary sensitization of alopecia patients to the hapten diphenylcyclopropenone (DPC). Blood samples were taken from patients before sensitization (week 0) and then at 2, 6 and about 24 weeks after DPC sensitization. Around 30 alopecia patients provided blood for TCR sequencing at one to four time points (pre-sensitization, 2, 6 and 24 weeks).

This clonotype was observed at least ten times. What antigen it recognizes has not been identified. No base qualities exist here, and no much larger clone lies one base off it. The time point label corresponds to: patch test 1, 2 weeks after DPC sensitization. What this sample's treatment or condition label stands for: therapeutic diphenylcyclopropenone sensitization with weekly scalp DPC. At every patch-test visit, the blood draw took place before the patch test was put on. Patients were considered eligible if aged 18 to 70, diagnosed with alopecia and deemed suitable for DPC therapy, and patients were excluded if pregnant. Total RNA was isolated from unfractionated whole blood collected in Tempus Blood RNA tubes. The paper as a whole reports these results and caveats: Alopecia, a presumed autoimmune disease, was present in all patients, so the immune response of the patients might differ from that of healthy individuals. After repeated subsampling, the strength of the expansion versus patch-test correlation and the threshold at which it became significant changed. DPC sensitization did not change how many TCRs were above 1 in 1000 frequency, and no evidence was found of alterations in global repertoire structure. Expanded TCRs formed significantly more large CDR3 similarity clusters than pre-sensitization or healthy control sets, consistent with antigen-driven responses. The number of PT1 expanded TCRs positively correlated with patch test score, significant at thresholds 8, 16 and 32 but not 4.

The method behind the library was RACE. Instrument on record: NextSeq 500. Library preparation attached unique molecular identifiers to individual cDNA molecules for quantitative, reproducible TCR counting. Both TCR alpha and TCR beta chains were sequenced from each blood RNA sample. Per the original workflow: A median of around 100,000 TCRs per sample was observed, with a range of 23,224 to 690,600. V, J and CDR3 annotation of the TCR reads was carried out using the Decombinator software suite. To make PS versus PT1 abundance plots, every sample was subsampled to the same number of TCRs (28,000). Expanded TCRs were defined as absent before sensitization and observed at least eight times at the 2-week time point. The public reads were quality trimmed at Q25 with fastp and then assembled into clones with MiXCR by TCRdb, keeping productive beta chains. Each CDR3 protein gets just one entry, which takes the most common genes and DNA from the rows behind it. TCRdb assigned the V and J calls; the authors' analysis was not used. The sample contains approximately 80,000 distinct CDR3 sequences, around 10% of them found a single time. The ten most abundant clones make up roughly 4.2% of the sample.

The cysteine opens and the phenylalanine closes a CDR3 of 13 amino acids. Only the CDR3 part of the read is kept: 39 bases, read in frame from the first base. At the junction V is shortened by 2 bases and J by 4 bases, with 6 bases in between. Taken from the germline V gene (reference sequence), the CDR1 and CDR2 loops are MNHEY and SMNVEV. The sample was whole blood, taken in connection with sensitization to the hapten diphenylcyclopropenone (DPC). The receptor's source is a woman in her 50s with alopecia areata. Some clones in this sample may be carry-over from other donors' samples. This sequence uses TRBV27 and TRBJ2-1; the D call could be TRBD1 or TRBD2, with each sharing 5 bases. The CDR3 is CASSLGTYNEQFF. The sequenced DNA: TGTGCCAGCAGTTTAGGGACGTACAATGAGCAGTTCTTC.